A single sample is the source of the 11 T cell receptor beta chains below, sequenced in a study of human T cells and chemical hapten exposure. Each CDR3 protein gets one entry after TCRdb re-called the RACE reads with MiXCR. The sample consists of approximately 90,000 distinct CDR3 sequences, about 8.8% of them appearing once. Time point meaning: healthy volunteer bleed at 2 weeks. Before extraction, the whole blood was not fractionated, and total RNA was taken from it. The sample comprised whole blood. Receptor source: a female donor in good health. Some clones in this sample may be carry-over from other donors' samples.

In its sample, this clonotype was seen many times. The DNA of the CDR3 is TGTGCCAGCAGTTACGACAGTTATAGCAATCAGCCCCAGCATTTT. This sequence encodes CASSYDSYSNQPQHF. V usage is TRBV27 and J usage is TRBJ1-5; possible D gene TRBD1, 5 bases. The CDR3 totals 15 residues. Germline CDR1 reads MNHEY; CDR2 reads SMNVEV (reference sequence). Trimming cost V 4 bases and J 0 bases, with 10 bases left between them.

V usage is TRBV7-2 and J usage is TRBJ1-1; D may be TRBD1 (5 bases). V was clipped by 5 bases and J by 5 bases, with 18 bases between them. This CDR3 is 15 amino acids long. Germline CDR1 and CDR2: SGHTA and FQGNSA. The CDR3 coding sequence is TGTGCCAGCAGCCCTAGTCAGGGTCTGAGGACTGAAGCTTTCTTT. Residues: CASSPSQGLRTEAFF.

The CDR3, as DNA: TGTGCCAGCAGCGTACGAGCAGATACGCAGTATTTT. Protein: CASSVRADTQYF. The rearrangement links TRBV7-2 to TRBJ2-3; D gene ambiguous. The CDR3 consists of 12 residues. Trimming cost V 5 bases and J 4 bases, with 7 bases left between them. Germline V gene sequence: CDR1 SGHTA, CDR2 FQGNSA.

This clonotype was counted ten times or more. The genes are TRBV7-9 and TRBJ1-2; unclear D gene. The CDR3 runs 13 residues. V lost 0 bases to trimming and J lost 3 bases, with 5 bases between them. Germline V gene lookup returns CDR1 SEHNR and CDR2 FQNEAQ (reference sequence). CDR3 coding DNA: TGTGCCAGCAGCTTAGCCCAGGACTATGGCTACACCTTC. Amino acid sequence: CASSLAQDYGYTF.

This clonotype has only a few counts. The chain uses TRBV27 and TRBJ1-2; D perhaps matches TRBD1 (6 bases). The CDR3 is 13 residues long. V lost 7 bases, J lost 7 bases, and 16 bases lay in between. The V gene's germline CDR1 is MNHEY and CDR2 SMNVEV (reference sequence). CDR3 DNA: TGTGCCAGCAAGGAGACGGGGGCCGGTGGCTACACCTTC. It specifies CASKETGAGGYTF.

This clonotype was seen only a few times. V usage is TRBV18 and J usage is TRBJ2-1, with D maybe TRBD1 (5 bases). Germline CDR1 reads KGHSH; CDR2 reads LQKENI. Trimming cost V 2 bases and J 4 bases, with 9 bases left between them. The CDR3 spans 14 residues. The CDR3 coding sequence is TGTGCCAGCTCACCAGGGCGACAGTACAATGAGCAGTTCTTC. Translating gives CASSPGRQYNEQFF.

This clonotype was seen many times. The chain joins TRBV4-3 to TRBJ2-3; D uncertain. The germline V and J ends were trimmed by 0 bases and 0 bases, with 7 bases remaining between them. The CDR3 extends over 15 amino acids. The germline V gene encodes CDR1 LGHNA and CDR2 YSLEER. DNA for the CDR3: TGCGCCAGCAGCCAAGATTCCTCTAGCACAGATACGCAGTATTTT. It is translated as CASSQDSSSTDTQYF.

About this clonotype itself: Being one base from a much bigger clone, this may be a read error. The chain recombines TRBV25-1 with TRBJ2-7; D gene unclear. The ends were cut back, 3 bases at V and 7 bases at J, with 7 bases in the middle. The CDR3 runs to 11 residues. Germline V gene lookup returns CDR1 MGHDK and CDR2 SYGVNS. CDR3 region: CASSDEEEQYF. CDR3 bases: TGTGCCAGCAGTGACGAAGAAGAGCAGTACTTC.

This clonotype has only a few counts. The CDR3 protein is CASSPAGTSGRGTDTQYF. CDR3 sequence (DNA): TGTGCCAGCTCACCAGCCGGGACTAGCGGGAGGGGCACAGATACGCAGTATTTT. The chain is built from TRBV18 and TRBJ2-3; 16 positions agree with TRBD2. V was clipped by 2 bases and J by 1 base; unmatched bases: 3. The CDR3 runs to 18 residues. From germline, CDR1 is KGHSH and CDR2 LQKENI.

This chain joins TRBV7-2 and TRBJ1-4; 9 bases match TRBD1. Germline trimming cut 5 bases from V and 7 bases from J; bases unmatched to any gene: 8. CDR1 and CDR2 (germline): SGHTA, FQGNSA. The CDR3 totals 15 residues. The CDR3 is CASSMLQGAGEKLFF. The CDR3 coding sequence is TGTGCCAGCAGCATGCTACAGGGGGCCGGTGAAAAACTGTTTTTT.

This clonotype occurred many times. The gene calls are TRBV20-1 and TRBJ1-5, with D possibly being TRBD1 (5 bases). Germline CDR1 is DFQATT and CDR2 is SNEGSKA (reference sequence). The CDR3 is 15 amino acids. The ends were cut back, 1 base at V and 7 bases at J, with 17 bases in the middle. The CDR3 region is CSARVTQADSQPQHF. CDR3 nucleotide sequence: TGCAGTGCTAGAGTCACACAGGCCGACTCACAGCCCCAGCATTTT.